Below are 27 T cell receptor beta chains sequenced from a single sample in a study of neurological immune-mediated disorders. TCRdb reanalysed the 5' RACE reads using MiXCR and keeps one entry per CDR3 protein. The sample has some 65,000 distinct CDR3 sequences; 3.5% to 4.5% are singletons. The sequenced material came from PBMCs. These receptors came from a man aged 50-59 years with multiple sclerosis.

This clonotype was recorded a few times. The chain has TRBV7-2 and TRBJ2-3; the D is unclear. CDR3 length: 15 amino acids. Trimming removed 1 base from V and 2 bases from J, with 10 bases in between. Germline V gene data show CDR1 as SGHTA and CDR2 as FQGNSA. The CDR3 nucleotides are TGTGCCAGCAGCTTAGGTCCAGGTATCACAGATACGCAGTATTTT. This gives the protein CASSLGPGITDTQYF.

In its sample, this clonotype was seen many times. The chain carries TRBV27 and TRBJ1-4; 12 nucleotides match TRBD1. CDR3 length equals 15 residues. The germline V gene encodes CDR1 MNHEY and CDR2 SMNVEV (reference sequence). Trimming removed 5 bases from V and 8 bases from J; junction bases left unmatched: 6. CDR3 loop: CASSIGTGGREKLFF. The CDR3 DNA is TGTGCCAGCAGTATTGGGACAGGGGGCCGGGAAAAACTGTTTTTT.

This clonotype has a count of ten or more. This sequence joins TRBV6-1 and TRBJ2-2; tentative D call: TRBD1 (6 bases). This CDR3 region has 15 residues. CDR1 and CDR2 (germline): MNHNS, SASEGT. V gave up 5 bases and J gave up 0 bases, with 10 bases separating them. The CDR3 sequence: CASSRDIANTGELFF. The CDR3 DNA reads as TGTGCCAGCAGTCGGGACATAGCGAACACCGGGGAGCTGTTTTTT.

This clonotype was recorded many times. The chain is built from TRBV5-1 and TRBJ1-1, with D uncertain. The germline V gene encodes CDR1 SGHRS and CDR2 YFSETQ. This CDR3 has 13 residues. V was cut by 0 bases and J by 4 bases, with 7 bases left in between. The CDR3 protein is CASSLVGVTEAFF. The CDR3 nucleotides read TGCGCCAGCAGCTTGGTCGGGGTCACTGAAGCTTTCTTT.

This clonotype was found many times. J is TRBJ1-4 and V is TRBV3-1, with D possibly TRBD1 on 6 matching bases. V was shortened by 4 bases and J by 4 bases, with 10 bases between the two germline ends. This CDR3 has 14 amino acids. Germline assignment: CDR1 LGHDT and CDR2 YNNKEL (reference sequence). The CDR3 DNA is TGTGCCAGCAGCCTTAGGGGGAATAATGAAAAACTGTTTTTT. This sequence encodes CASSLRGNNEKLFF.

At least ten counts were recorded for this clonotype. The chain carries TRBV5-1 and TRBJ2-2; D remains unclear. Trimming left V 2 bases short and J 4 bases short, with 12 bases between. Looked up from germline, CDR1 is SGHRS and CDR2 is YFSETQ. This CDR3 region has 15 residues. CDR3 region: CASSLRAGSTGELFF. CDR3 nucleotides: TGCGCCAGCAGCTTACGGGCAGGATCCACCGGGGAGCTGTTTTTT.

This clonotype was seen at least ten times. The rearrangement uses TRBV20-1 and TRBJ1-5; no definite D call. The CDR3 is made up of 14 amino acids. V was cut by 0 bases and J by 5 bases, with 11 bases left in between. Looked up from germline, CDR1 is DFQATT and CDR2 is SNEGSKA (reference sequence). The CDR3 region is CSARDMSGDQPQHF. The DNA of the CDR3 is TGCAGTGCTAGAGATATGTCGGGAGATCAGCCCCAGCATTTT.

V gene TRBV20-1 combines with J gene TRBJ1-1; perhaps TRBD1 as D (5 bases). V was pared by 6 bases and J by 4 bases, with 15 bases between. The CDR3 length is 13 residues. Germline values: CDR1 DFQATT, CDR2 SNEGSKA (reference sequence). The CDR3 loop is CSALGGGSTEAFF. The CDR3, as DNA: TGCAGTGCCTTAGGTGGGGGTAGCACTGAAGCTTTCTTT.

This clonotype was seen repeatedly, ten times or more. The rearrangement joins TRBV20-1 to TRBJ2-7, with 7 nucleotides matching TRBD2. V gave up 3 bases and J gave up 2 bases; unmatched junction bases: 1. Germline loops: CDR1 DFQATT, CDR2 SNEGSKA (reference sequence). The CDR3 runs to 12 residues. CDR3 loop: CSASGGTYEQYV. CDR3 DNA sequence: TGCAGTGCTAGCGGGGGGACCTACGAGCAGTACGTC.

This clonotype has ten or more counts. The gene calls are TRBV6-6 and TRBJ2-4; 9 bases map to TRBD1. Germline V gene sequence: CDR1 MNHNY, CDR2 SVGAGI (reference sequence). This CDR3 region has 16 residues. With V trimmed by 6 bases and J by 0 bases, 6 bases remained unmatched. The CDR3 DNA sequence: TGTGCCAGCAGCCCGACAGGGGGGATAGCCAAAAACATTCAGTACTTC. Amino acids: CASSPTGGIAKNIQYF.

Comment on this clonotype: A read error is likely, as this CDR3 ends without the conserved phenylalanine or tryptophan. The J gene is TRBJ2-5, the V gene TRBV4-1; 8 bases fit TRBD1. CDR1 and CDR2 from the germline V gene are MGHRA and YSYEKL. The CDR3 contains 14 residues. Trimming took 2 bases from V and 6 from J; bases not matched to a gene: 5. CDR3 bases: TGCGCCAGCAGCCAAACAACAGGGGGAAAGACCCAGTACAAC. Translation: CASSQTTGGKTQYN.

This clonotype came up many times. The rearrangement uses TRBV12-3 or TRBV12-4 and TRBJ1-4, with TRBD1 matching 9 bases. This CDR3 is 14 amino acids long. Germline trimming cut 5 bases from V and 10 bases from J; bases unmatched to any gene: 8. CDR3 in DNA: TGTGCCAGCAGTAGGACAGGGGAATGGGTAAAACTGTTTTTT. As protein: CASSRTGEWVKLFF.

This clonotype was detected ten times or more. V usage is TRBV7-9 and J usage is TRBJ1-2; unclear D gene. The CDR3 loop spans 15 amino acids. Germline V CDR1 and CDR2: SEHNR, FQNEAQ (reference sequence). Between the trimmed V and J ends, which lost 1 base and 5 bases, there was a span of 14 bases. DNA for the CDR3: TGTGCCAGCAGCTTAGGGGCGAACCTGCGGTATGGCTACACCTTC. Its protein is CASSLGANLRYGYTF.

Note on this clonotype: A junction end diverges from the germline sequence, so it may reflect a read error. The chain combines TRBV3-1 with TRBJ1-5; unclear D gene. Germline CDR1 LGHDT, CDR2 YNNKEL (reference sequence). CDR3 length: 14 residues. CDR3 sequence (DNA): TGTGCCAGCAGCCAAGCGCAAGGGAGGCAGCCCCAGAATTTT. Translated: CASSQAQGRQPQNF.

This clonotype was recorded at least ten times. This rearrangement joins TRBV7-8 to TRBJ2-5; the match to TRBD2 covers 10 bases. V trimming: 5 bases; J trimming: 9 bases; junction bases outside the gene matches: 18. Per the germline V gene, CDR1 is SGHVS and CDR2 is FQNEAQ. CDR3 length equals 17 residues. CDR3 sequence (DNA): TGTGCCAGCAGCCCGTTAGCGGGGGGCCCAGAATTGATGCCCCAGTACTTC. Encoded protein: CASSPLAGGPELMPQYF.

This clonotype has at least ten counts. The V and J genes are TRBV6-2 or TRBV6-3 and TRBJ2-4; 9 nucleotides line up with TRBD1. This CDR3 region has 19 residues. After removal of 2 bases from V and 0 bases from J, the junction contained 11 bases not matched to a gene. Germline CDR1 is MNHEY and CDR2 is SVGEGT. Here the CDR3 DNA reads TGTGCCAGCAGTTACGGTCCGGGACAGGGCCCAATAGCCAAAAACATTCAGTACTTC. As protein: CASSYGPGQGPIAKNIQYF.

This clonotype was recorded many times. V usage is TRBV12-3 or TRBV12-4 and J usage is TRBJ1-5, with no clear D. The ends were cut back, 5 bases at V and 5 bases at J, with 10 bases in the middle. The CDR3 covers 13 residues. The CDR3 sequence: CASSAAKYQPQHF. The CDR3 bases are TGTGCCAGCAGTGCCGCAAAGTATCAGCCCCAGCATTTT.

This clonotype was recorded many times. This chain connects TRBV14 to TRBJ2-3, with TRBD2 as a possible D gene (6 bases). V was shortened by 6 bases and J by 2 bases, with 21 bases between the two germline ends. The CDR3 loop spans 17 amino acids. Germline values: CDR1 SGHDN, CDR2 FVKESK. CDR3 bases: TGTGCCAGCAGTCCGCTGCGAATGGGGACTGTCACAGATACGCAGTATTTT. Amino acid sequence: CASSPLRMGTVTDTQYF.

In this sample, this clonotype turned up a few times. The chain couples TRBV3-1 to TRBJ1-1, with no clear D. The CDR3 consists of 14 residues. Germline lookup yields CDR1 LGHDT and CDR2 YNNKEL (reference sequence). Trimming removed 1 base at V and 2 bases at J, with 8 bases between. In DNA form, the CDR3 reads TGTGCCAGCAGCCAAGTACAGCTAAACACTGAAGCTTTCTTT. Its translation: CASSQVQLNTEAFF.

This clonotype occurred many times. This chain uses TRBV7-8 with TRBJ2-3; the match to TRBD2 covers 11 bases. Trimming took 7 bases from V and 6 from J; bases not matched to a gene: 12. Germline V gives CDR1 SGHVS, CDR2 FQNEAQ. This CDR3 has 16 residues. The chain's CDR3 is CASNPRASGGLDTQYF. The CDR3 DNA is TGTGCCAGCAACCCACGGGCTAGCGGGGGGCTTGATACGCAGTATTTT.

This clonotype has a count of ten or more. This chain connects TRBV20-1 to TRBJ1-1, with D possibly matching TRBD1 (6 bases). Trimming took off 3 bases at V and 1 base at J, with 9 bases between the two ends. The CDR3 sequence is 13 residues long. CDR1 is DFQATT and CDR2 is SNEGSKA in the germline V gene (reference sequence). The CDR3 coding sequence is TGCAGTGCTAGGACGGGACAGAACACTGAAGCTTTCTTT. It encodes CSARTGQNTEAFF.

This clonotype appeared many times. V gene TRBV20-1 combines with J gene TRBJ2-5; no clear D. V was clipped by 3 bases and J by 4 bases, with 15 bases between them. This CDR3 has 14 amino acids. Germline V gene sequence: CDR1 DFQATT, CDR2 SNEGSKA (reference sequence). The CDR3 coding sequence is TGCAGTGCTAGTTTCCCTTGGAGTCCAGAGACCCAGTACTTC. This sequence encodes CSASFPWSPETQYF.

This clonotype appeared many times. The rearrangement links TRBV20-1 to TRBJ2-3, with 8 bases aligning to TRBD2. Germline V CDR1 and CDR2: DFQATT, SNEGSKA (reference sequence). The V and J ends lost 5 bases and 3 bases, in that order; junction bases with no gene match: 10. This CDR3 has 15 residues. The CDR3 region is CSAESGTRVTDTQYF. The CDR3 DNA sequence: TGCAGTGCTGAATCCGGGACTAGGGTTACAGATACGCAGTATTTT.

The chain recombines TRBV6-6 with TRBJ1-1; perhaps TRBD1 as D (5 bases). This CDR3 region has 13 residues. The V gene's germline CDR1 is MNHNY and CDR2 SVGAGI (reference sequence). The V gene lost 6 bases and the J gene lost 3 bases, with 11 bases spanning the gap. CDR3 sequence reads: CASSWGGDTEAFF. The CDR3 DNA reads as TGTGCCAGCAGCTGGGGGGGGGACACTGAAGCTTTCTTT.

This clonotype was observed many times. This chain uses TRBV14 with TRBJ2-7; 7 bases are a match to TRBD1. The germline CDR1 and CDR2 sequences are SGHDN and FVKESK. With 5 bases clipped from V and 4 bases from J, the junction kept 5 bases outside the gene matches. This CDR3 spans 13 amino acids. CDR3 region: CASSTRQGYEQYV. The CDR3 DNA sequence: TGTGCCAGCAGCACCCGACAGGGTTACGAGCAGTACGTC.

This clonotype has at least ten counts. The chain employs TRBV20-1 and TRBJ1-6, with 7 nucleotides matching TRBD1. J was trimmed by 9 bases and V by 5 bases; bases with no gene match: 10. Germline lookup yields CDR1 DFQATT and CDR2 SNEGSKA (reference sequence). The CDR3 contains 14 residues. The CDR3, as DNA: TGCAGTGCTCGACAGGGTAGTTTGGGTTCACCCCTCCACTTT. This sequence encodes CSARQGSLGSPLHF.

This clonotype was counted many times. The chain uses TRBV14 and TRBJ1-2; no definite D call. The CDR3 runs to 12 residues. Trimming took 4 bases from V and 4 from J, leaving 7 bases between them. CDR1 and CDR2 (germline): SGHDN, FVKESK. In nucleotides, the CDR3 is TGTGCCAGCAGCCCCGGGGTCTATGGCTACACCTTC. Its translation is CASSPGVYGYTF.